Listed here are 21 T cell receptor beta chains from one sample, sequenced in a study of T cell responses to AZD1222 COVID-19 vaccine. The protocol was immunoSEQ multiplex PCR, while the TCRdb copy is restricted to in-frame clones and leaves out a portion. Here the sample spans about 150,000 clones, 90% to 95% being singletons. Specimen: peripheral blood, collected 28 days after the second AZD1222 dose. All receptors come from an adult who received the AZD1222 COVID-19 vaccine.

The rearrangement uses TRBV7-9 and TRBJ2-5; D remains unclear. Germline CDR1 reads SEHNR; CDR2 reads FQNEAQ (reference sequence). The CDR3 totals 16 residues. Deletions cut 4 bases from V and 5 bases from J, with 20 bases between. DNA for the CDR3: TGTGCCAGCAGCTCACAATATTCCCCAACGAGGGAGACCCAGTACTTC. Amino acid sequence: CASSSQYSPTRETQYF.

The gene calls are TRBV27 and TRBJ1-5; a possible D gene is TRBD1 (6 bases). This CDR3 has 14 amino acids. The germline gives CDR1 MNHEY, CDR2 SMNVEV (reference sequence). V was clipped by 6 bases and J by 3 bases, with 12 bases between them. The CDR3 is CASSLGHVNQPQHF. Here the CDR3 DNA reads TGTGCCAGCAGCCTGGGACACGTCAATCAGCCCCAGCATTTT.

CDR3 amino acids: CASSRGADTEAFF. The CDR3 nucleotides read TGCGCCAGCAGCCGCGGGGCAGACACTGAAGCTTTCTTT. The genes are TRBV5-1 and TRBJ1-1, with D possibly being TRBD1 (5 bases). The CDR3 extends over 13 amino acids. The V end was cut by 4 bases, the J end by 3 bases, with 10 bases between. CDR1 and CDR2 (germline): SGHRS, YFSETQ.

Only one count was recorded for this clone. V and J are TRBV7-9 and TRBJ1-1, with unresolved D. Germline lookup yields CDR1 SEHNR and CDR2 FQNEAQ (reference sequence). The CDR3 has 14 residues. Between the trimmed V and J ends, which lost 5 bases and 0 bases, there was a span of 10 bases. CDR3 sequence reads: CASSAGGLNTEAFF. The CDR3 DNA sequence: TGTGCCAGCAGCGCAGGCGGGTTGAACACTGAAGCTTTCTTT.

The table lists this clone with many counts. This sequence joins TRBV5-1 and TRBJ1-1; tentative D call: TRBD1 (5 bases). The CDR3 contains 14 residues. V was pared by 3 bases and J by 0 bases, with 9 bases between. Germline loops: CDR1 SGHRS, CDR2 YFSETQ. CDR3 loop: CASSSQGLNTEAFF. The CDR3, as DNA: TGCGCCAGCAGCTCCCAGGGCCTGAACACTGAAGCTTTCTTT. Drawing the rest from reference TRBV5-1 and TRBJ1-1, the complete variable domain is KAGVTQTPRYLIKTRGQQVTLSCSPISGHRSVSWYQQTPGQGLQFLFEYFSETQRNKGNFPGRFSGRQFSNSRSEMNVSTLELGDSALYLCASSSQGLNTEAFFGQGTRLTVV.

The chain recombines TRBV10-3 with TRBJ2-3, with D perhaps matching TRBD1 or TRBD2 (5 bases each). The CDR3 runs to 17 residues. V was shortened by 0 bases and J by 2 bases, with 15 bases between the two germline ends. CDR1 is ENHRY and CDR2 is SYGVKD in the germline V gene. CDR3 nucleotides: TGTGCCATCAGTGAGTCGGGACCCTACACCTACACAGATACGCAGTATTTT. Amino acids: CAISESGPYTYTDTQYF.

The CDR3 bases are TGTGCCTGGAGTGTGGCCGGGGCAGTGAACACTGAAGCTTTCTTT. This translates into CAWSVAGAVNTEAFF. The V and J genes are TRBV30 and TRBJ1-1, with a tentative D call TRBD1 (5 bases). Germline assignment: CDR1 GTSNPN and CDR2 SVGIG (reference sequence). CDR3 length: 15 residues. The germline V and J ends were trimmed by 0 bases and 0 bases, with 11 bases remaining between them.

The chain joins TRBV29-1 to TRBJ2-6; D is ambiguous. Germline CDR1 reads SQVTM; CDR2 reads ANQGSEA. The V and J ends lost 6 bases and 2 bases respectively, with 20 bases between them. The CDR3 is made up of 17 amino acids. CDR3 sequence (DNA): TGCAGCGTCCCGAACCGGATCCCGGCGACTGGGGCCAACGTCCTGACTTTC. The encoded protein is CSVPNRIPATGANVLTF.

This chain links TRBV15 with TRBJ2-3, with TRBD1 matching 10 bases. This CDR3 has 15 residues. Germline CDR1 reads LNHNV; CDR2 reads YYDKDF (reference sequence). V trimming: 5 bases; J trimming: 4 bases; junction bases outside the gene matches: 6. DNA for the CDR3: TGTGCCACCAGCCAGACAGGGGGCTTCGCAGATACGCAGTATTTT. This sequence encodes CATSQTGGFADTQYF.

In nucleotides, the CDR3 is TGTGCCAGCAGCTTAGGTAGCAGACGACACACCGGGGAGCTGTTTTTT. Translating it yields CASSLGSRRHTGELFF. The chain combines TRBV11-2 with TRBJ2-2; D gene uncertain. This CDR3 spans 16 amino acids. With 1 base removed from V and 3 bases from J, the gap between germline ends came to 12 bases. Germline V lookup: CDR1 SGHAT, CDR2 FQNNGV.

CDR3 DNA sequence: TGTGCCAGCAGCTCCCTTAGCGGGAAAGAGACCCAGTACTTC. This translates into CASSSLSGKETQYF. The chain couples TRBV7-8 to TRBJ2-5; 8 bases are a match to TRBD2. Trimming at V came to 4 bases and at J to 3 bases, leaving 4 bases not matched to a gene. This CDR3 region has 14 residues. Germline CDR1 is SGHVS and CDR2 is FQNEAQ.

The V gene is TRBV4-1, the J gene TRBJ1-5, with D unclear. The germline V gene has CDR1 MGHRA and CDR2 YSYEKL. There are 12 residues in the CDR3. V lost 3 bases to trimming and J lost 6 bases, with 6 bases between them. CDR3 coding DNA: TGCGCCAGCAGCCATCGCCCTCAGCCCCAGCATTTT. Protein product: CASSHRPQPQHF.

The V and J genes are TRBV4-1 and TRBJ1-1; D is uncertain. The germline V gene encodes CDR1 MGHRA and CDR2 YSYEKL. V dropped 4 bases and J dropped 0 bases, with 15 bases sitting between them. CDR3 length equals 16 residues. CDR3 region: CASSRREGRMNTEAFF. The DNA for the CDR3 is TGCGCCAGCAGCCGAAGGGAAGGACGGATGAACACTGAAGCTTTCTTT.

The J gene is TRBJ1-6, the V gene TRBV4-1; TRBD1 matches 7 bases. Unmatched junction bases numbered 3, after V lost 2 bases and J lost 11 bases. Germline V gene lookup returns CDR1 MGHRA and CDR2 YSYEKL. CDR3 length: 13 amino acids. CDR3 bases: TGCGCCAGCAGCCAATCGACAGGGACACCCCTCCACTTT. Its translation is CASSQSTGTPLHF.

V is TRBV29-1 and J is TRBJ2-1; D is possibly TRBD1 or TRBD2 (5 bases each). V was shortened by 6 bases and J by 0 bases, with 18 bases between the two germline ends. Per the germline V gene, CDR1 is SQVTM and CDR2 is ANQGSEA. The CDR3 has 16 amino acids. Here the CDR3 DNA reads TGCAGCGTCCGTTTTGAGGGGCAGAGCTCCTACAATGAGCAGTTCTTC. Its protein product is CSVRFEGQSSYNEQFF.

This clone has more than one count but fewer than ten. The chain employs TRBV2 and TRBJ1-1; D gene ambiguous. Germline V gene sequence: CDR1 SNHLY, CDR2 FYNNEI. Trimming took off 4 bases at V and 10 bases at J, with 10 bases between the two ends. The CDR3 contains 11 residues. The CDR3 here is CASSVETGAFF. DNA for the CDR3: TGTGCCAGCAGTGTGGAGACGGGAGCTTTCTTT.

This chain links TRBV13 with TRBJ2-3; D remains ambiguous. This CDR3 has 16 amino acids. Deletions cut 0 bases from V and 2 bases from J, with 12 bases between. Germline CDR1 is PRHDT and CDR2 is FYEKMQ (reference sequence). CDR3 residues: CASSLGWNPVTDTQYF. CDR3 in DNA: TGTGCCAGCAGCTTAGGCTGGAACCCCGTCACAGATACGCAGTATTTT.

DNA for the CDR3: TGTGCCAGCAGTTTAGGTCGGAACACTGAAGCTTTCTTT. Amino acid sequence: CASSLGRNTEAFF. The J gene is TRBJ1-1, the V gene TRBV28; D is unclear. The ends were cut back, 2 bases at V and 1 base at J, with 5 bases in the middle. Germline CDR1 reads MDHEN; CDR2 reads SYDVKM. The CDR3 spans 13 residues.

V usage is TRBV7-6 and J usage is TRBJ2-1; D possibly uses TRBD1 or TRBD2 (5 bases each). CDR3 size: 15 residues. V was cut by 2 bases and J by 4 bases, with 12 bases left in between. The germline CDR1 and CDR2 sequences are SGHVS and FNYEAQ. CDR3 in DNA: TGTGCCAGCAGCTTATTAATAGAGGGGTACAATGAGCAGTTCTTC. The encoded protein is CASSLLIEGYNEQFF.

The chain combines TRBV11-2 with TRBJ2-1; a weak D match, TRBD2 (7 bases). The CDR3 runs to 16 residues. Germline V gives CDR1 SGHAT, CDR2 FQNNGV. V was clipped by 5 bases and J by 8 bases, with 22 bases between them. CDR3 bases: TGTGCCAGCAGCCTCCATGGGGGCGGGAGTGTAGATGAGCAGTTCTTC. Translated: CASSLHGGGSVDEQFF.

Only one count was recorded for this clone. Other DNA sequences in the same sample also yield this CDR3. V is TRBV6-5 and J is TRBJ1-6; TRBD1 is a possible D gene (5 bases). This CDR3 has 14 residues. V lost 4 bases, J lost 4 bases, and 8 bases lay in between. The V gene's germline CDR1 is MNHEY and CDR2 SVGAGI. The CDR3 nucleotides are TGTGCCAGCAGTTCGGGACCGTATAATTCACCCCTCCACTTT. It is translated as CASSSGPYNSPLHF.